The 5 T cell receptor beta chains in this list originate from one sample, sequenced in a study of blood T cell repertoires in COVID-19. The repertoire was sequenced with immunoSEQ multiplex PCR; TCRdb's copy has only in-frame clones and lacks some. The sample includes 250,000 to 300,000 clones, roughly 89% of them seen just once. Input material: peripheral blood. All receptors derive from a middle-aged man with acute or convalescent COVID-19.

J is TRBJ1-2 and V is TRBV5-5; D gene ambiguous. CDR1 and CDR2 from the germline V gene are SGHKS and YYEKEE (reference sequence). Trimming took off 4 bases at V and 1 base at J, with 14 bases between the two ends. This CDR3 comprises 15 residues. CDR3 DNA: TGTGCCAGCAGCCCACTTTCCGGGGTTAACTATGGCTACACCTTC. It specifies CASSPLSGVNYGYTF.

The chain uses TRBV4-1 and TRBJ1-3; D gene ambiguous. CDR3 length: 16 residues. Per germline, CDR1 MGHRA and CDR2 YSYEKL. With 0 bases removed from V and 4 bases from J, the gap between germline ends came to 13 bases. CDR3 amino acids: CASSQDGPVQGNTIYF. The CDR3 nucleotides read TGCGCCAGCAGCCAAGATGGTCCCGTCCAGGGAAACACCATATATTTT.

The rearrangement links TRBV20-1 to TRBJ2-7; no definite D call. V dropped 3 bases and J dropped 2 bases, with 14 bases sitting between them. The CDR3 extends over 14 amino acids. The germline V gene has CDR1 DFQATT and CDR2 SNEGSKA (reference sequence). The DNA for the CDR3 is TGCAGTGCTAGTCCGAGAGGCGAAACCTACGAGCAGTACTTC. Residues: CSASPRGETYEQYF.

This clone was counted only a few times. This chain links TRBV2 with TRBJ2-7, with 9 positions matching TRBD1. Germline-derived CDR1 and CDR2 are SNHLY and FYNNEI. The CDR3 consists of 11 residues. In DNA, the CDR3 is TGTGCCAGCAGTGGCCACCGGGACAGGGCGGTC. Its protein is CASSGHRDRAV.

The chain combines TRBV4-1 with TRBJ2-1, with 10 bases identical to TRBD2. After removal of 4 bases from V and 0 bases from J, the junction contained 12 bases not matched to a gene. This CDR3 contains 19 residues. CDR1 is MGHRA, CDR2 YSYEKL, per germline. CDR3 nucleotides: TGCGCCAGCAGCCCTCCCGTGCTAGCGGGGGCTAGCTCCTACAATGAGCAGTTCTTC. Its protein product is CASSPPVLAGASSYNEQFF.